This record covers a single T cell receptor beta chain. This entry comes from a study of OX40 agonist ivuxolimab in advanced cancers. CDR3 length: 17 residues. The germline V gene encodes CDR1 MDHEN and CDR2 SYDVKM. After removal of 7 bases from V and 7 bases from J, the junction contained 17 bases not matched to a gene. The table came from immunoSEQ multiplex PCR; TCRdb's copy has only in-frame clones and leaves some out. This sample carries over 50,000 clones, about 90% of them seen once, and the ten largest clones take over 20%. This chain links TRBV28 with TRBJ2-4, with TRBD1 matching over 9 bases. This material consisted of CD4+ or CD8+ T cells sorted from blood, taken in a trial of the OX40 agonist ivuxolimab. This TCR came from an adult with an advanced solid tumor such as melanoma, head and neck, liver or kidney cancer. CDR3: CASTSPIITGTGNIQYF. Here the CDR3 DNA reads TGTGCCAGCACCTCCCCCATCATCACCGGGACAGGGAACATTCAGTACTTC. The entire variable domain, with the rest obtained from reference TRBV28 and TRBJ2-4, is as follows: DVKVTQSSRYLVKRTGEKVFLECVQDMDHENMFWYRQDPGLGLRLIYFSYDVKMKEKGDIPEGYSVSREKKERFSLILESASTNQTSMYLCASTSPIITGTGNIQYFGAGTRLSVL.